The rows below give T cell receptor beta chains drawn from one sample of a study of shared clonotypes between healthy human individuals. Assay: immunoSEQ multiplex PCR; the TCRdb copy retains only in-frame clones and omits some. The table has fewer than 200,000 clones, about 66% seen once. The material sequenced was memory CD4+ T cells sorted from blood. The receptors stem from a young man in good health. The CDR3 runs from the conserved cysteine through the conserved F or W.

CDR3 protein,V gene,J gene
CAISDSRTGNSNQPQHF,TRBV10-3,TRBJ1-5
CASKGGGRNIQYF,TRBV27,TRBJ2-4
CASSVRRGYF,TRBV9,TRBJ2-7
CASSSSGRGQDTQYF,TRBV10-1,TRBJ2-3
CASSTADRGAGELFF,TRBV5-6,TRBJ2-2
CASSQGYSNQPQHF,TRBV23-1,TRBJ1-5
CASSHRAGPYEQYF,TRBV4-1,TRBJ2-7
CASSGGSRTDTQYF,TRBV2,TRBJ2-3
CASSSGSPNTEAFF,TRBV6-5,TRBJ1-1
CASTSSGNTIYF,TRBV13,TRBJ1-3
CASGWREGAQYF,TRBV6-5,TRBJ2-5
CASSYPAGQGNTEAFF,TRBV28,TRBJ1-1
CASSLGTGSYTF,TRBV5-4,TRBJ1-2
CASSPRTSGETQYF,TRBV7-2,TRBJ2-5